This T cell receptor (beta chain) was observed in a study of blood T cell repertoires in COVID-19. About the research overall: Specimens from acute and convalescent COVID-19 originated in the United States, Italy and Spain. The cDNA or gDNA used as material had been derived from T cells, B-cell-depleted T cells, or PBMCs.

Original analysis: The assay estimated nucleated cells by amplifying reference gene primers. Generated by immunoSEQ multiplex PCR, the TCRdb table keeps only in-frame clones and is missing some. D and trimming come from the DNA, and the V and J calls and clone size come from that table. The repertoire holds about 150,000 clones, with around nine tenths as singletons. V was pared by 5 bases and J by 6 bases, with 17 bases between. The germline V gene encodes CDR1 MNHEY and CDR2 SMNVEV (reference sequence). The CDR3 consists of 16 residues. Only one count was recorded for this clone. Specimen: peripheral blood. This receptor was taken from a man aged 55 to 70 with active or convalescent COVID-19. The chain is built from TRBV27 and TRBJ1-6; D is perhaps TRBD1 (5 bases). CDR3: CASSPPQGRINSPLHF. In DNA form, the CDR3 reads TGTGCCAGCAGTCCCCCCCAGGGAAGGATTAATTCACCCCTCCACTTT.